This record covers a single TCR beta chain. Assay used: immunoSEQ multiplex PCR; TCRdb lists only in-frame clones, some missing. Of some 220,000 clones detected, roughly 85% appear once; the ten largest clones hold roughly 2.8%. The data derive from a study of blood T cell repertoires in COVID-19. Study in general: The United States, Italy and Spain supplied acute and convalescent COVID-19 samples.

CDR1 LNHDA and CDR2 SQIVND come from the germline V gene (reference sequence). CDR3 size: 15 residues. Trimming cost V 0 bases and J 6 bases, with 13 bases left between them. Sequenced: peripheral blood. The V call is TRBV19, the J call TRBJ2-3, with D perhaps matching TRBD2 (6 bases). This receptor was taken from a man between 45 and 60 years old who had recovered from COVID-19. The CDR3 sequence: CASSIEGRYSDTQYF. Here the CDR3 DNA reads TGTGCCAGTAGTATAGAAGGGAGGTACTCGGATACGCAGTATTTT.